The present T cell receptor beta chain was sequenced within a study of blood T cell repertoires in COVID-19. The method was immunoSEQ multiplex PCR; TCRdb's version includes in-frame clones alone and lacks a portion of them. The sample comprises 100,000 to 150,000 clones, 84% of which are singletons, and under 5% rests with the top ten. Trimming left V 0 bases short and J 2 bases short, with 25 bases between. Germline-derived CDR1 and CDR2 are PRHDT and FYEKMQ (reference sequence). The CDR3 is 20 amino acids. Source material: PBMCs or T cells enriched from blood (not recorded which). The V and J genes are TRBV13 and TRBJ1-2; D may be TRBD1 (5 bases). The clonotype was recovered from a woman in her twenties or thirties who had recovered from COVID-19. The CDR3: CASSLGTSQIRAPSNYGYTF. The CDR3, as DNA: TGTGCCAGCAGCTTAGGCACCTCCCAAATCAGGGCTCCTTCAAACTATGGCTACACCTTC.